The clone carrying this T cell receptor beta chain was detected only a few times. The CDR3 extends over 14 amino acids. V lost 4 bases, J lost 3 bases, and 13 bases lay in between. Per germline, CDR1 SGHAT and CDR2 FQNNGV. A single record per CDR3 protein comes from TCRdb applying MiXCR to the 5' RACE reads. The sample consists of approximately 60,000 distinct CDR3 sequences, more than 9% of them appearing once. This sample was included in a study of T-cell memory formation after mild COVID-19. At the level of the study: In these data, TCR clusters were largely donor specific.

Sample: PBMCs or a T cell subset sorted from them (not recorded which). The clonotype comes from a man aged 18 to 35 who had mild COVID-19 (a few samples of this study predate the infection). Cell type and time point are not known. V usage is TRBV11-2 and J usage is TRBJ2-7; D is possibly TRBD1 (6 bases). In nucleotides, the CDR3 is TGTGCCAGCAGCTACCCGGACAGTTACTACGAGCAGTACTTC. It is translated as CASSYPDSYYEQYF.